This is a list of T cell receptor beta chains from one sample in a study of T cells in Graves' hyperthyroidism and ophthalmopathy. TCRdb reprocessed the multiplex PCR reads with MiXCR, giving one entry per CDR3 protein. The data contain around 700,000 distinct CDR3 sequences, around 19% of them singletons. The material sequenced was blood. The receptors shown here come from a woman aged 45-65 years with Graves' hyperthyroidism that later progressed to Graves' ophthalmopathy. CDR3s include the opening cysteine and the closing phenylalanine or tryptophan. Fields, in order: V gene, D gene, clone size, J gene, CDR3 DNA, CDR3 protein. A D gene is named only where the DNA matches it firmly. Expanded clones are given a class, and other clones once, few, many or no size at all.

>TRBV6-1|.|.|TRBJ1-5
TGTGCCAGCAGTTTGACCAGGCAGCATCAGCCCCAGCATTTT
CASSLTRQHQPQHF
>TRBV11-2|.|few|TRBJ1-4
TGTGCCAGCAGCCCCTGGCAGGGGAGGTGGAAGGATGAAAAACTGTTTTTT
CASSPWQGRWKDEKLFF
>TRBV7-8|.|many|TRBJ1-1
TGTGCCAGCAGCCCGAGCCGGGCGCCGAACACTGAAGCTTTCTTT
CASSPSRAPNTEAFF
>TRBV24-1|.|few|TRBJ1-1
TGTGCCACCAGTAGTAAGGATCGGGGGGCCGCTGAAGCTTTCTTT
CATSSKDRGAAEAFF
>TRBV29-1|.|many|TRBJ2-5
TGCAGCGTGAGCCCGGGGGCAAGAGAGACCCAGTACTTC
CSVSPGARETQYF
>TRBV3-1|.|many|TRBJ1-1
TGTGCCAGCAGCCAAAAGGGAATGGACACTGAAGCTTTCTTT
CASSQKGMDTEAFF
>TRBV15|.|.|TRBJ2-7
TGTGCCACCAGCAGGCGGGACGGACAAATCTACGAGCAGTACTTC
CATSRRDGQIYEQYF
>TRBV9|.|few|TRBJ2-7
TGTGCCAGCAGCCCCTCCGGAATCTCCTACGAGCAGTACTTC
CASSPSGISYEQYF
>TRBV30|.|many|TRBJ2-1
TGTGCCTGGAGTGTGCGGGACAGTCCGTTCTTC
CAWSVRDSPFF
>TRBV7-9|.|few|TRBJ2-5
TGTGCCAGCAGCTTAGGGCAGGACGAAGAGACCCAGTACTTC
CASSLGQDEETQYF
>TRBV29-1|.|.|TRBJ1-1
TGCAGCGTTGAAAAGGGGTCCTCGAACACTGAAGCTTTCTTT
CSVEKGSSNTEAFF
>TRBV6-2/TRBV6-3|.|few|TRBJ2-2
TGTGCCAGCAAGAGGGGCACCGGGGAGCTGTTTTTT
CASKRGTGELFF
>TRBV29-1|.|.|TRBJ2-5
TGCAGCGTTGAAAAAACCGGGACACTACAAGAGACCCAGTACTTC
CSVEKTGTLQETQYF
>TRBV7-8|.|many|TRBJ2-2
TGTGCCAGCAGCTCTCGGGACCTTAACACCGGGGAGCTGTTTTTT
CASSSRDLNTGELFF
>TRBV6-2/TRBV6-3|TRBD1|once|TRBJ2-3
TGTGCCAGCAGTTACAGGGGGCGCGAAGATACGCAGTATTTT
CASSYRGREDTQYF
>TRBV3-1|.|many|TRBJ1-5
TGTGCCAGCAGCCAAACAGGGATGGGCAATCAGCCCCAGCATTTT
CASSQTGMGNQPQHF
>TRBV2|.|many|TRBJ1-2
TGTGCCAGCAGTGAGAATTGGGACTATGGCTACACCTTC
CASSENWDYGYTF
>TRBV9|.|few|TRBJ1-4
TGTGCCAGCAGCGTAGATTGGGCAGGCAGTGAAAAACTGTTTTTT
CASSVDWAGSEKLFF
>TRBV2|.|many|TRBJ2-1
TGTGCCAGCAGGGAGAGCTCCTACAATGAGCAGTTCTTC
CASRESSYNEQFF
>TRBV6-5|TRBD1|many|TRBJ2-7
TGTGCCAGCAGTTACTCGAAGGGACAGGGAAGGACCTACGAGCAGTACTTC
CASSYSKGQGRTYEQYF
>TRBV5-1|.|few|TRBJ2-1
TGCGCCAGCAGCTTGGGTCAAGGAGGGAGCTCCTACAATGAGCAGTTCTTC
CASSLGQGGSSYNEQFF
>TRBV3-1|.|few|TRBJ1-2
TGTGCCAGCAGCCAAGCAGGAACCTATGGCTACACCTTC
CASSQAGTYGYTF
>TRBV19|.|.|TRBJ2-1
TGTGCCAGTACTCAATGGAGAGGAGTGGTAGTCAATGAGCAGTTCTTC
CASTQWRGVVVNEQFF
>TRBV12-3/TRBV12-4|.|many|TRBJ2-7
TGTGCCAGCAGTTTCGGTCGCAGTACCTACGAGCAGTACTTC
CASSFGRSTYEQYF
>TRBV20-1|TRBD2|few|TRBJ2-3
TGCAGTGCTAGAGATTTGGATAGCGGGGGCCTCTCAGATACGCAGTATTTT
CSARDLDSGGLSDTQYF
>TRBV18|.|.|TRBJ2-3
TGTGCCAGCTCACCACCCGGTCCTAGCACAGATACGCAGTATTTT
CASSPPGPSTDTQYF
>TRBV20-1|TRBD2|.|TRBJ2-1
TGCAGTGCTAGAACAATAGGTAGAGCGGGGGGATACAATGAGCAGTTCTTC
CSARTIGRAGGYNEQFF
>TRBV30|.|many|TRBJ1-1
TGTGCCTGGAGTGCAGGGGATGAAGCTTTCTTT
CAWSAGDEAFF
>TRBV7-9|.|few|TRBJ2-6
TGTGCCAGCAGTTTAGGGGGGTTCGGGGCCAACGTCCTGACTTTC
CASSLGGFGANVLTF
>TRBV5-1|TRBD1|.|TRBJ1-3
TGCGCCAGCAGCGCGGACAGGGCAAATGGAGGAAACACCATATATTTT
CASSADRANGGNTIYF
>TRBV5-1|TRBD2|few|TRBJ2-3
TGCGCCAGCAGCTTGGCCTTACGGGAGGGAACTAGCACAGATACGCAGTATTTT
CASSLALREGTSTDTQYF
>TRBV20-1|.|many|TRBJ1-5
TGCAGTGCTGGGTGGGGGGGAGGTCAGCCCCAGCATTTT
CSAGWGGGQPQHF
>TRBV6-1|.|.|TRBJ1-5
TGTGCCAGCAGTGGAGCCGACAGACTCAATCAGCCCCAGCATTTT
CASSGADRLNQPQHF
>TRBV16|.|.|TRBJ2-3
TGTGCCAGCAGCCCATCAAACTGGGGGCGCTTCACAGATACGCAGTATTTT
CASSPSNWGRFTDTQYF
>TRBV30|.|many|TRBJ2-2
TGTGCCTGGAGCACAGGGAGGGACACCGGGGAGCTGTTTTTT
CAWSTGRDTGELFF
>TRBV19|TRBD1|.|TRBJ2-1
TGTGCCAGTAGTATAGGGACAGGGTACTCCTTTTACAATGAGCAGTTCTTC
CASSIGTGYSFYNEQFF
>TRBV11-2|.|many|TRBJ1-4
TGTGCCAGCAGCTTAGATCGATGGGGGGCCGTCCGCAATGAAAAACTGTTTTTT
CASSLDRWGAVRNEKLFF
>TRBV7-9|.|many|TRBJ1-4
TGTGCCAGCACCAATGGTCGGAAAAGGACTAATGAAAAACTGTTTTTT
CASTNGRKRTNEKLFF
>TRBV7-9|.|.|TRBJ2-1
TGTGCCAGCAGCTTACATCCAACAGGGACTACCTACAATGAGCAGTTCTTC
CASSLHPTGTTYNEQFF
>TRBV20-1|.|.|TRBJ2-3
TGCAGTGCGGGCGGCGGGGATACAGATACGCAGTATTTT
CSAGGGDTDTQYF
>TRBV19|.|.|TRBJ1-1
TGTGCCAGTAGTATAGGGTCCACTGAAGCTTTCTTT
CASSIGSTEAFF
>TRBV3-1|.|.|TRBJ2-7
TGTGCCAGCAGCCGAGTAGGCGGGTCCAGCGAGCAGTACTTC
CASSRVGGSSEQYF
>TRBV28|.|few|TRBJ2-4
TGTGCCAGCAGTCCCCCGGGAGCAGAGTTAAACATTCAGTACTTC
CASSPPGAELNIQYF
>TRBV4-1|.|.|TRBJ1-1
TGCGCCAGCAGCCAAGAAGGTGGGCCGGGCACTGAAGCTTTCTTT
CASSQEGGPGTEAFF
>TRBV2|.|.|TRBJ2-3
TGTGCCAGCAGCTTAGGTACCGGGCCCCGGGGAGATACGCAGTATTTT
CASSLGTGPRGDTQYF
>TRBV3-1|.|many|TRBJ2-2
TGTGCCAGCAGCTACCAGGGTGTAAGAACCGGGGAGCTGTTTTTT
CASSYQGVRTGELFF
>TRBV11-2|.|many|TRBJ1-1
TGTGCCAGCAGCCCCCAGATAGATTTGAACACTGAAGCTTTCTTT
CASSPQIDLNTEAFF
>TRBV20-1|.|many|TRBJ1-6
TGCAGTGCTAGAGATCCGAGGGAACCTGCGACACCCCTCCACTTT
CSARDPREPATPLHF
>TRBV7-8|.|few|TRBJ2-1
TGTGCCAGCAGCTATACGACATACAATGAGCAGTTCTTC
CASSYTTYNEQFF
>TRBV18|.|.|TRBJ1-1
TGTGCCAGCTCTCAGAATAAGGGACCTCAGGGTCCAGCTGAAGCTTTCTTT
CASSQNKGPQGPAEAFF
>TRBV27|.|many|TRBJ2-3
TGTGCCAGCAGTCCTTCGATTGTAGGGGGTAGATGGACAGATACGCAGTATTTT
CASSPSIVGGRWTDTQYF
>TRBV14|.|.|TRBJ1-1
TGTGCCAGCAGGCCTAGACGGGGCGCTGGTATCATGAACACTGAAGCTTTCTTT
CASRPRRGAGIMNTEAFF
>TRBV11-2|TRBD2|many|TRBJ2-7
TGTGCCAGCAGCCACAGGTCGAGGGAGGGACCATCCTACGAGCAGTACTTC
CASSHRSREGPSYEQYF
>TRBV7-6|.|many|TRBJ2-1
TGTGCCAGCAGTCCAGGGACGGGGGACTCCTACAATGAGCAGTTCTTC
CASSPGTGDSYNEQFF
>TRBV30|.|few|TRBJ1-5
TGTGCCTGCCGCCCGATGGGGAAGGGCAATCAGCCCCAGCATTTT
CACRPMGKGNQPQHF
>TRBV10-2|TRBD2|.|TRBJ2-3
TGCGCCAGCAGTGAGGCTAGCGGGGGGCCATCACGCACAGATACGCAGTATTTT
CASSEASGGPSRTDTQYF
>TRBV6-1|.|many|TRBJ1-5
TGTGCCAGCAGTAAAAATATACCGACAGGCAGCAATCAGCCCCAGCATTTT
CASSKNIPTGSNQPQHF
>TRBV6-5|.|.|TRBJ2-7
TGTGCCAGCAGTTACGATCAGGGCTACGAGCAGTACTTC
CASSYDQGYEQYF
>TRBV11-3|.|many|TRBJ1-5
TGTGCCAGCAGCACCAAAAGGGGGGGAAATCAGCCCCAGCATTTT
CASSTKRGGNQPQHF
>TRBV3-1|.|many|TRBJ1-5
TGTGCCAGCAGCCAAATGTTCGGAAGCGGCCAGCCCCAGCATTTT
CASSQMFGSGQPQHF